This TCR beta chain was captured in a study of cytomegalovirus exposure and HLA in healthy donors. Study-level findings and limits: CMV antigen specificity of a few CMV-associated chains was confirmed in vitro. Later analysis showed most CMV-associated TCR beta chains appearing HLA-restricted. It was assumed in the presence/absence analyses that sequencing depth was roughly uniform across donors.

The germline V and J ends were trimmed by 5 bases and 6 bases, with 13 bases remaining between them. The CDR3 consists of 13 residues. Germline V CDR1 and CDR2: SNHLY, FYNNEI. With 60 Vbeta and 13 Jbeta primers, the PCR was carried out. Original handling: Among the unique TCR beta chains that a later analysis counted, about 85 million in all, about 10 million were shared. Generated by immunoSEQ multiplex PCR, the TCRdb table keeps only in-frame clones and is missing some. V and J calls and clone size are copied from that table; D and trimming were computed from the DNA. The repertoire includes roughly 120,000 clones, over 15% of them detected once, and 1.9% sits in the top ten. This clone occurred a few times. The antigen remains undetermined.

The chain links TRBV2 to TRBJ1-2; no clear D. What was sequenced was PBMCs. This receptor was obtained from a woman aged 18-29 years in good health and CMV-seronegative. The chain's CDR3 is CASSPAPKHGYTF. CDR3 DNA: TGTGCCAGCAGTCCCGCCCCGAAGCATGGCTACACCTTC.